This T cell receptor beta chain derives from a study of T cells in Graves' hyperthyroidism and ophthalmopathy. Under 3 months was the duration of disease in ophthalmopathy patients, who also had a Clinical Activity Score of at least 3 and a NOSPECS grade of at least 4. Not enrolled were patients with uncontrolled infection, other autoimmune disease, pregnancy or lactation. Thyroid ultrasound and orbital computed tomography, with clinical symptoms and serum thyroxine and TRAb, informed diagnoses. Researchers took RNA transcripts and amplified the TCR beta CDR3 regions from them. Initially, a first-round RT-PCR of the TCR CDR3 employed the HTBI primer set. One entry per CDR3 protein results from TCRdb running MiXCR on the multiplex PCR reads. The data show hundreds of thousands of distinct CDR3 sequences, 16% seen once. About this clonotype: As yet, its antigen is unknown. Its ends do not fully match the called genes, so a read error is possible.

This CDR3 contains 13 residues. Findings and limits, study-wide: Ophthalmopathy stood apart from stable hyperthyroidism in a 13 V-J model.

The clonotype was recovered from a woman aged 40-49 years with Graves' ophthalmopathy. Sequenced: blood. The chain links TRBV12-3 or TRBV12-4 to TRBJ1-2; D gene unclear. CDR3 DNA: TGTGCCAGCAGTTTACTAGGTAGCTATGGCCACACCTTC. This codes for CASSLLGSYGHTF.